This T cell receptor beta chain emerged from a study of blood T cell repertoires in COVID-19 (TCRdb year 2020). In terms of the full investigation: Collaborator samples came from the United States, Italy and Spain and covered acute and convalescent phases of COVID-19. The repertoires were made available in a free public database intended to serve as a resource for research on the immune response to SARS-CoV-2. The dataset comprised deeply sampled blood TCRbeta repertoires from subjects exposed to, actively infected with, or recovered from COVID-19. Samples were obtained from the ongoing ImmuneRACE study (first 160 participants) and from 950 to 1,500 subjects provided by 6 global collaborators. Nearly every sample came with metadata listing a de-identified subject ID, COVID-19 status, age in years and sex. The material from the prospective study consisted of cDNA or gDNA derived from T cells, B-cell-depleted T cells, or PBMCs. HLA class I and class II types, where available, came from metadata supplied by the sample provider rather than from assay-based typing.

Each collaborating institution followed its own protocols to collect whole blood in K2EDTA tubes. Collaborator samples were shipped for TCRbeta analysis as frozen whole blood, isolated PBMCs, or DNA extracted from either sample type. The V end loses 2 bases and the J end loses 1 base, and a stretch of 8 bases separates them. The germline V gene (reference sequence) yields LNHDA for CDR1 and SQIVND for CDR2. The CDR3 has 14 amino acids, counting the end cysteine and phenylalanine. Solely the CDR3 DNA is kept, with 42 bases framed from the first base. Points on this clone: What antigen it recognizes has not been identified. No qualities accompany the bases; no much larger clone lies one base away.

TCRbeta CDR3 regions were amplified from genomic DNA using the immunoSEQ Assay, a bias-controlled multiplex PCR. As for how the authors treated the data: The number of nucleated cells in each sample was estimated by amplification of reference gene primers within the assay. To quantify the absolute abundance of each unique TCRbeta CDR3 rearrangement, sequence reads were collapsed and filtered. For each sample, productive Simpson clonality was calculated as the square root of Simpson's diversity index across productive rearrangements. The immuneACCESS repertoire file appears here via TCRdb, limited to in-frame rearrangements. These files lack a portion of the clones; in checked studies, under half of the deficit traces to unresolved V genes, and the cause of the others is not known. V, J and clone size derive from that table, while D and trimming were established from the DNA sequence. For this sample there are roughly 120,000 clones; about 80% appear just once. Of the sample, 3% to 4.5% falls within the top ten clones.

Overall study results and their limits: The quantity of clinical and demographic metadata differed by source and by participant and was supplied without curation.

Sequenced: peripheral blood. This TCR was recovered from a woman older than 75 with acute or convalescent COVID-19. The rearranged segments are TRBV19 and TRBJ1-2; the D gene identity is not certain. The CDR3 reads as follows: CASSIPRDNYGYTF. In nucleotide form, the sequence is TGTGCCAGTAGTATACCCCGGGATAACTATGGCTACACCTTC.